This T cell receptor (beta chain) was observed in a study of T cells in Graves' hyperthyroidism and ophthalmopathy. Findings of the study overall: The blood repertoire included most of the expanded thyroid clonotypes above 0.001.

This clonotype was picked up a small number of times. Its antigen is undetermined. RNA transcripts provided the source from which TCR beta CDR3 regions were amplified. The HTBI primer set drove a first-round RT-PCR of the TCR CDR3. MiXCR, applied by TCRdb to the multiplex PCR reads, yields one record per CDR3 protein. The table includes some 550,000 distinct CDR3 sequences, around 21% detected once. Sequenced: blood. This sequence originates from a man aged 18 to 29 with Graves' hyperthyroidism.

In DNA, the CDR3 is TGTGCCTGGAGTACGGGGGTTGCCTACGAGCAGTACTTC. As protein: CAWSTGVAYEQYF. The chain recombines TRBV30 with TRBJ2-7; the D gene is possibly TRBD2 (6 bases). Trimming pared 2 bases from V and 2 bases from J, leaving 10 bases between. Germline CDR1 reads GTSNPN; CDR2 reads SVGIG (reference sequence). The CDR3 is 13 residues long.